This T cell receptor beta chain was documented in a study of blood T cell repertoires in COVID-19. At the level of the study: From the United States, Italy and Spain came samples of acute and convalescent COVID-19.

Germline V gene data show CDR1 as SNHLY and CDR2 as FYNNEI. The V gene lost 4 bases and the J gene lost 2 bases, with 3 bases spanning the gap. The CDR3 is made up of 12 amino acids. Data came from immunoSEQ multiplex PCR; TCRdb stores just in-frame clones and leaves some out. Of about 280,000 clones listed, roughly 80% are singletons. Within the 2 weeks before study entry, each person in the exposed group met a COVID-19 case. Sequenced input: PBMCs or T cells enriched from blood (not recorded which). This chain links TRBV2 with TRBJ1-3; no clear D gene. The origin of this receptor is a man aged 40-50 years who had been exposed to COVID-19. The CDR3, as DNA: TGTGCCAGCAGTGTTACTGGAAACACCATATATTTT. It specifies CASSVTGNTIYF.